This is a list of T cell receptor beta chains from one sample in a study of OX40 agonist ivuxolimab in advanced cancers. TCRdb's copy holds only in-frame clones and misses some; the assay was immunoSEQ multiplex PCR. Here the sample spans tens of thousands of clones, about 90% being singletons. Sequenced material: CD4+ or CD8+ T cells sorted from blood, taken in a trial of the OX40 agonist ivuxolimab. Receptor source: an adult with an advanced solid tumor such as melanoma, head and neck, liver or kidney cancer. CDR3s include the opening cysteine and the closing phenylalanine or tryptophan. The D gene is left open where the match is weak. Expanded clones are given a class, and other clones once, few, many or no size at all.

- | TRBJ2-7 | 13 | TRBV30 | - | CAWVSWRGGQQYF | TGTGCCTGGGTTTCTTGGAGGGGTGGGCAGCAGTACTTC
- | TRBJ2-5 | 15 | TRBV18 | - | CASSPLSSVQETQYF | TGTGCCAGCTCACCGCTCTCTAGCGTCCAAGAGACCCAGTACTTC
- | TRBJ2-7 | 16 | TRBV18 | - | CASSQREGGSTYEQYF | TGTGCCAGCTCTCAAAGGGAGGGGGGATCTACCTACGAGCAGTACTTC
- | TRBJ1-3 | 14 | TRBV5-1 | - | CASSLESNGNTIYF | TGCGCCAGCAGCTTGGAGTCAAACGGAAACACCATATATTTT
TRBD1 | TRBJ2-1 | 14 | TRBV9 | - | CASSFSDRGNEQFF | TGTGCCAGCAGCTTTTCGGACAGGGGGAATGAGCAGTTCTTC
TRBD2 | TRBJ2-1 | 16 | TRBV5-1 | few | CASSPGGRESYNEQFF | TGCGCCAGCAGCCCGGGGGGGCGGGAGTCCTACAATGAGCAGTTCTTC
- | TRBJ2-7 | 12 | TRBV7-2 | - | CASSLSGYEQYF | TGTGCCAGCAGCTTATCCGGCTACGAGCAGTACTTC
TRBD1 | TRBJ1-1 | 15 | TRBV27 | - | CASSLHKRQGTEAFF | TGTGCCAGCAGTTTACACAAAAGACAGGGTACTGAAGCTTTCTTT
- | TRBJ2-1 | 14 | TRBV7-9 | - | CASSLVTGRNEQFF | TGTGCCAGCAGCTTAGTAACGGGACGGAATGAGCAGTTCTTC
TRBD1 | TRBJ1-1 | 14 | TRBV9 | once | CASSAETGVTEAFF | TGTGCCAGCAGCGCGGAGACAGGGGTTACTGAAGCTTTCTTT
TRBD1 | TRBJ1-2 | 15 | TRBV27 | - | CASSSTRDRRYGYTF | TGTGCCAGCAGTTCGACCCGGGACAGGCGCTATGGCTACACCTTC
- | TRBJ1-2 | 15 | TRBV7-3 | - | CASSLTGGTGYGYTF | TGTGCCAGCAGCTTAACTGGGGGCACAGGGTACGGCTACACCTTC
- | TRBJ1-1 | 19 | TRBV29-1 | - | CSVQRTISSRPADGSEAFF | TGCAGCGTTCAGAGAACCATATCCAGCAGGCCCGCTGACGGGAGTGAAGCTTTCTTT
- | TRBJ1-4 | 15 | TRBV6-5 | - | CASSYSGRVYEKLFF | TGTGCCAGCAGTTACTCCGGGAGGGTGTATGAAAAACTGTTTTTT
- | TRBJ1-1 | 17 | TRBV5-5 | - | CASSWRWGREMNTEAFF | TGTGCCAGCAGCTGGCGGTGGGGCAGGGAGATGAACACTGAAGCTTTCTTT
TRBD2 | TRBJ2-7 | 15 | TRBV27 | once | CASSLRLAGVYEQYF | TGTGCCAGCAGTTTAAGACTAGCGGGAGTTTACGAGCAGTACTTC
- | TRBJ2-7 | 15 | TRBV5-6 | - | CASSLAPGDFYEQYF | TGTGCCAGCAGCTTAGCCCCGGGGGATTTCTACGAGCAGTACTTC
- | TRBJ1-1 | 14 | TRBV5-8 | once | CASSYSSGSAEAFF | TGTGCCAGCAGCTATTCGTCAGGCTCCGCTGAAGCTTTCTTT
TRBD2 | TRBJ2-1 | 14 | TRBV19 | - | CASSILAGYNEQFF | TGTGCCAGTAGTATACTAGCGGGATACAATGAGCAGTTCTTC
- | TRBJ2-7 | 13 | TRBV19 | few | CASSSQGLYEQYF | TGTGCCAGTAGCTCACAGGGTCTCTACGAGCAGTACTTC
- | TRBJ1-2 | 15 | TRBV5-1 | - | CASSLEDGTNYGYTF | TGCGCCAGCAGCTTAGAGGACGGAACTAACTATGGCTACACCTTC
- | TRBJ2-7 | 15 | TRBV4-3 | - | CASSQAYRVGYEQYF | TGCGCCAGCAGCCAAGCGTACAGGGTAGGGTACGAGCAGTACTTC
- | TRBJ1-2 | 15 | TRBV28 | - | CASSLSGEGTYGYTF | TGTGCCAGCAGTTTATCGGGCGAGGGGACCTATGGCTACACCTTC
- | TRBJ2-1 | 15 | TRBV5-6 | - | CASSLGQKNYNEQFF | TGTGCCAGCAGCCTAGGACAGAAAAACTACAATGAGCAGTTCTTC
TRBD2 | TRBJ2-3 | 17 | TRBV28 | - | CASSPGVGRESTDTQYF | TGTGCCAGCAGTCCTGGGGTCGGGCGGGAGAGCACAGATACGCAGTATTTT
TRBD2 | TRBJ2-1 | 15 | TRBV9 | - | CASSPASGAHNEQFF | TGTGCCAGCAGCCCTGCTAGCGGGGCACACAATGAGCAGTTCTTC
TRBD2 | TRBJ2-3 | 15 | TRBV9 | - | CASSVGVTSGDTQYF | TGTGCCAGCAGCGTAGGGGTGACTAGCGGAGATACGCAGTATTTT
TRBD1 | TRBJ1-5 | 13 | TRBV29-1 | - | CSVRDRGNQPQHF | TGCAGCGTCCGGGACAGGGGGAATCAGCCCCAGCATTTT
TRBD1 | TRBJ1-2 | 14 | TRBV19 | once | CASDPRDSKYGYTF | TGTGCCAGTGACCCCCGGGACAGCAAGTATGGCTACACCTTC
TRBD2 | TRBJ2-3 | 17 | TRBV9 | - | CASSAKSLAAPPDTQYF | TGTGCCAGCAGCGCCAAGAGCCTAGCGGCCCCCCCAGATACGCAGTATTTT
- | TRBJ2-1 | 13 | TRBV7-6 | - | CASSLAGSNEQFF | TGTGCCAGCAGCTTAGCCGGGTCCAATGAGCAGTTCTTC
TRBD2 | TRBJ2-7 | 13 | TRBV28 | - | CASSNLPAGWQYF | TGTGCCAGCTCCAACCTTCCAGCGGGGTGGCAGTACTTC
TRBD2 | TRBJ2-7 | 16 | TRBV7-6 | - | CASSPRVGEGAYEQYF | TGTGCCAGCAGCCCCCGTGTTGGGGAGGGAGCCTACGAGCAGTACTTC
- | TRBJ2-1 | 10 | TRBV7-9 | - | CASSFNEQFF | TGTGCCAGCAGCTTCAATGAGCAGTTCTTC
TRBD2 | TRBJ2-7 | 15 | TRBV7-3 | - | CASSVPSGGPYEQYF | TGTGCCAGCAGCGTTCCTAGCGGGGGGCCCTACGAGCAGTACTTC
TRBD2 | TRBJ2-1 | 13 | TRBV27 | - | CASGSGTYNEQFF | TGTGCCAGCGGTAGCGGGACGTACAATGAGCAGTTCTTC
TRBD2 | TRBJ2-1 | 16 | TRBV28 | - | CASSPVGTSEYNEQFF | TGTGCCAGCAGTCCGGTCGGGACTAGCGAGTACAATGAGCAGTTCTTC
- | TRBJ2-1 | 16 | TRBV10-3 | - | CAISESAYREYNEQFF | TGTGCCATCAGTGAGTCAGCCTACCGAGAATACAATGAGCAGTTCTTC
TRBD2 | TRBJ2-1 | 15 | TRBV18 | - | CASSLTSGLNNEQFF | TGTGCCAGCTCACTTACTAGCGGCCTTAACAATGAGCAGTTCTTC
- | TRBJ2-3 | 15 | TRBV14 | - | CASSQGQRGTDTQYF | TGTGCCAGCAGCCAAGGCCAGCGGGGCACAGATACGCAGTATTTT
- | TRBJ2-5 | 14 | TRBV7-6 | - | CASSRPGRQETQYF | TGTGCCAGCAGCCGTCCGGGACGGCAAGAGACCCAGTACTTC
TRBD1 | TRBJ2-7 | 16 | TRBV6-5 | - | CASSYSRDRGDYEQYF | TGTGCCAGCAGTTACTCTAGGGACAGGGGAGATTACGAGCAGTACTTC
- | TRBJ2-7 | 14 | TRBV6-1 | - | CASQPRDGSYEQYF | TGTGCCAGCCAGCCCCGGGACGGCTCCTACGAGCAGTACTTC
- | TRBJ1-2 | 15 | TRBV10-3 | - | CAISESGTPNYGYTF | TGTGCCATCAGTGAGTCGGGGACTCCAAACTATGGCTACACCTTC
- | TRBJ2-7 | 14 | TRBV7-3 | - | CASSPGYGPYEQYF | TGTGCCAGCAGCCCTGGGTACGGACCCTACGAGCAGTACTTC
- | TRBJ2-7 | 13 | TRBV5-5 | - | CASSLVETYEQYF | TGTGCCAGCAGCTTAGTGGAGACCTACGAGCAGTACTTC
- | TRBJ1-5 | 14 | TRBV6-1 | - | CASSLNRSGQPQHF | TGTGCCAGCAGTCTTAATCGGTCCGGTCAGCCCCAGCATTTT
- | TRBJ1-1 | 15 | TRBV4-1 | - | CASSQDPAGNTEAFF | TGCGCCAGCAGCCAAGATCCCGCGGGCAACACTGAAGCTTTCTTT
TRBD1 | TRBJ2-5 | 17 | TRBV4-1 | - | CASSQLDRVGYAETQYF | TGCGCCAGCAGCCAACTAGACAGGGTGGGTTATGCGGAGACCCAGTACTTC
TRBD1 | TRBJ2-4 | 15 | TRBV19 | - | CASSIFLDRSNIQYF | TGTGCCAGTAGTATTTTCTTGGACAGGTCCAACATTCAGTACTTC
TRBD1 | TRBJ2-7 | 15 | TRBV5-1 | once | CASSSFPTGIHEQYF | TGCGCCAGCAGCTCCTTTCCGACAGGGATCCACGAGCAGTACTTC
TRBD2 | TRBJ2-7 | 17 | TRBV14 | - | CASSQVRGLAGESEQYF | TGTGCCAGCAGCCAAGTCCGAGGACTAGCGGGAGAATCCGAGCAGTACTTC